A single sample is the source of the 6 T cell receptor beta chains below, sequenced in a study of preoperative IRX-2 immunotherapy in early breast cancer. The treatment denotes: preoperative locoregional IRX-2 cytokine immunotherapy. TCRdb keeps only in-frame clones here, not all; method: immunoSEQ multiplex PCR. The data contain 25,000 or so clones, 85% to 90% of them singletons. Sequencing used tumor tissue, obtained after IRX-2 immunotherapy. Receptor source: a human donor with breast cancer.

The rearrangement joins TRBV6-4 to TRBJ1-5; 8 nucleotides line up with TRBD1. The length of the CDR3 is 15 residues. V lost 3 bases and J lost 3; bases outside the gene matches: 4. Germline V gene lookup returns CDR1 MRHNA and CDR2 SNTAGT. Here the CDR3 reads CASSERQGSNQPQHF. CDR3 nucleotide sequence: TGTGCCAGCAGTGAGAGACAGGGGTCCAATCAGCCCCAGCATTTT.

This clone was seen more than once but under ten times. The J gene is TRBJ1-5, the V gene TRBV6-4; 9 nucleotides match TRBD1. Germline V gives CDR1 MRHNA, CDR2 SNTAGT. This CDR3 region has 13 residues. The V segment lost 5 bases and the J segment 6 bases; nucleotides outside the gene matches: 2. This CDR3 is CASSTGGGQPQHF. In DNA form, the CDR3 reads TGTGCCAGCAGTACAGGGGGCGGTCAGCCCCAGCATTTT.

This sequence joins TRBV11-3 and TRBJ1-1; D not certain. The CDR3 runs to 11 residues. V gave up 5 bases and J gave up 5 bases, with 6 bases separating them. Germline V gene sequence: CDR1 SGHNT, CDR2 YENEEA. CDR3 sequence: CASSPSTEAFF. CDR3 nucleotides: TGTGCCAGCAGCCCCTCGACTGAAGCTTTCTTT.

The chain joins TRBV9 to TRBJ2-7; 7 bases line up with TRBD2. Trimming at V came to 4 bases and at J to 6 bases, leaving 4 bases not matched to a gene. Germline V gene data show CDR1 as SGDLS and CDR2 as YYNGEE. CDR3 length equals 12 residues. CDR3 bases: TGTGCCAGCAGCCAAGCGGGGCCCGAGCAGTACTTC. Residues: CASSQAGPEQYF.

V and J are TRBV28 and TRBJ1-2; 7 nucleotides line up with TRBD1. With V trimmed by 9 bases and J by 2 bases, 9 bases remained unmatched. CDR3 length: 14 residues. Germline CDR1 reads MDHEN; CDR2 reads SYDVKM. The CDR3 region is CASQGGLKNYGYTF. CDR3 DNA: TGTGCCAGTCAAGGGGGCCTCAAAAACTATGGCTACACCTTC.

This rearrangement joins TRBV2 to TRBJ2-2, with TRBD2 identical over 7 bases. The V gene's germline CDR1 is SNHLY and CDR2 FYNNEI. This CDR3 region has 15 residues. Unmatched junction bases numbered 8, after V lost 10 bases and J lost 0 bases. CDR3 in DNA: TGTGCCACACATTCCGGGACTACGAACACCGGGGAGCTGTTTTTT. This gives the protein CATHSGTTNTGELFF.